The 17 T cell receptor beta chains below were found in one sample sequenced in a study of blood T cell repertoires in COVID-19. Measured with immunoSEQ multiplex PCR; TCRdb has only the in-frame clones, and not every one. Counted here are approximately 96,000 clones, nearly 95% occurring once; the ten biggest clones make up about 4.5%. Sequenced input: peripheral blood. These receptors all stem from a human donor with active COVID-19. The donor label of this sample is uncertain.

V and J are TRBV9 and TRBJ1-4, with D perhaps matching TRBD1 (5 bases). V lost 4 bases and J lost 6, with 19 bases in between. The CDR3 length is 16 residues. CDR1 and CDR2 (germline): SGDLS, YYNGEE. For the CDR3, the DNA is TGTGCCAGCAGCCCCATCGGCGGCTGGGGGGATGAAAAACTGTTTTTT. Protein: CASSPIGGWGDEKLFF.

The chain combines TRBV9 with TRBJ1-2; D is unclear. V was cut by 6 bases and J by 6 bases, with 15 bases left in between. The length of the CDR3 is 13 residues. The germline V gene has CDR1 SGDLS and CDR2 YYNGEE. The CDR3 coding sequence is TGTGCCAGCACCATGGGATCTAGCCATGGCTACACCTTC. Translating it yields CASTMGSSHGYTF.

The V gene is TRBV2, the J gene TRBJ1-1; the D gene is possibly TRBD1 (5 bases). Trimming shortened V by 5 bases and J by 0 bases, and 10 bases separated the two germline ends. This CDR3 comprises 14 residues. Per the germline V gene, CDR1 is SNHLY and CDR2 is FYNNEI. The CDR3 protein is CASSPTVMNTEAFF. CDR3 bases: TGTGCCAGCAGTCCGACAGTAATGAACACTGAAGCTTTCTTT. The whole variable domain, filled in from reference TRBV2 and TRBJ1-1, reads EPEVTQTPSHQVTQMGQEVILRCVPISNHLYFYWYRQILGQKVEFLVSFYNNEISEKSEIFDDQFSVERPDGSNFTLKIRSTKLEDSAMYFCASSPTVMNTEAFFGQGTRLTVV.

The CDR3 is CSVQGTYTDTQYF. The CDR3 nucleotides are TGCAGCGTTCAGGGAACCTACACAGATACGCAGTATTTT. The J gene is TRBJ2-3, the V gene TRBV29-1, with a weak D call TRBD1 (5 bases). Trimming removed 5 bases from V and 2 bases from J, with 11 bases in between. Germline CDR1 and CDR2: SQVTM and ANQGSEA. CDR3 size: 13 residues.

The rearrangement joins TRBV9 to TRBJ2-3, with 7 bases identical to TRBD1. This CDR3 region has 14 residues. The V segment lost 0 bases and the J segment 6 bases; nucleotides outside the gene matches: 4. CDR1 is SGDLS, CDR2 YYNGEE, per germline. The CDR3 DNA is TGTGCCAGCAGCGTAGGGGACAGTGCGGATACGCAGTATTTT. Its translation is CASSVGDSADTQYF.

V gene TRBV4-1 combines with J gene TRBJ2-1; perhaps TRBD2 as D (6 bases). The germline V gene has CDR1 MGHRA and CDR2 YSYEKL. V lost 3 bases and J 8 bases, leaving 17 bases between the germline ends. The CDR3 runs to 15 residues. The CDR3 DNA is TGCGCCAGCAGCCAGACTCTAGCGCCTGGGGATGAGCAGTTCTTC. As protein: CASSQTLAPGDEQFF.

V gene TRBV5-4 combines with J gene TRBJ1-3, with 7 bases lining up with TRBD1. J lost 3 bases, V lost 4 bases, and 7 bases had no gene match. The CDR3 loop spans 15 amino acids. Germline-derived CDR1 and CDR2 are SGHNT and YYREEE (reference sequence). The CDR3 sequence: CASSMTGLDGNTIYF. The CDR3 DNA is TGTGCCAGCAGCATGACAGGGTTAGATGGAAACACCATATATTTT.

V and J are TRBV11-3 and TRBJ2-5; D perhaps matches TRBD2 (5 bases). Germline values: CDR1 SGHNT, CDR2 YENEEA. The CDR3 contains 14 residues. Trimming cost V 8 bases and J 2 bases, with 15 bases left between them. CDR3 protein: CASETTTFQETQYF. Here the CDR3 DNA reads TGTGCCAGCGAAACGACTACATTTCAAGAGACCCAGTACTTC.

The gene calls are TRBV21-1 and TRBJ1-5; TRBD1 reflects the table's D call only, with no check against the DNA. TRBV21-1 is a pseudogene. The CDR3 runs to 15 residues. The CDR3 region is CASSQGQNLNQPQHF. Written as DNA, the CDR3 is TGTGCCAGCAGCCAGGGACAGAACCTAAATCAGCCCCAGCATTTT.

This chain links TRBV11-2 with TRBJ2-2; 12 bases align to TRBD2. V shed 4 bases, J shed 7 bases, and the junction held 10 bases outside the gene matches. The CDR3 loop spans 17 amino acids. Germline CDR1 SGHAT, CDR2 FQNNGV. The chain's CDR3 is CASSSRGLAGTDGELFF. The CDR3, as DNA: TGTGCCAGCAGCTCCCGCGGACTAGCGGGAACTGACGGGGAGCTGTTTTTT.

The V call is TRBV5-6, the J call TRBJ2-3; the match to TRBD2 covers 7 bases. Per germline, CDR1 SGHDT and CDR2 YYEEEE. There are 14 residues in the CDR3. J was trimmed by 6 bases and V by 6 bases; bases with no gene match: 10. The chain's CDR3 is CASNLGGGADTQYF. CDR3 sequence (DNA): TGTGCCAGCAACCTTGGCGGGGGAGCGGATACGCAGTATTTT.

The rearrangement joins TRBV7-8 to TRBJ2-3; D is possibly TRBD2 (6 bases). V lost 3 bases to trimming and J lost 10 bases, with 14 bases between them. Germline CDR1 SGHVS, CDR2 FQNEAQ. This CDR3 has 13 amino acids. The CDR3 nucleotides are TGTGCCAGCAGCTTGGGCGGGGAGACCGCGCAGTATTTT. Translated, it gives CASSLGGETAQYF.

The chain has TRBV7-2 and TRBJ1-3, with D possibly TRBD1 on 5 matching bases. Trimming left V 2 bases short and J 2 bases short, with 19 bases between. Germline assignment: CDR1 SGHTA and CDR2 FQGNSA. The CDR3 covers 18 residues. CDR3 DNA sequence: TGTGCCAGCAGCTTAAGCGGCCCCGGGGGGTCTCCTGGAAACACCATATATTTT. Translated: CASSLSGPGGSPGNTIYF. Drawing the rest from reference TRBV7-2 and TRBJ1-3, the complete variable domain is GAGVSQSPSNKVTEKGKDVELRCDPISGHTALYWYRQSLGQGLEFLIYFQGNSAPDKSGLPSDRFSAERTGGSVSTLTIQRTQQEDSAVYLCASSLSGPGGSPGNTIYFGEGSWLTVV.

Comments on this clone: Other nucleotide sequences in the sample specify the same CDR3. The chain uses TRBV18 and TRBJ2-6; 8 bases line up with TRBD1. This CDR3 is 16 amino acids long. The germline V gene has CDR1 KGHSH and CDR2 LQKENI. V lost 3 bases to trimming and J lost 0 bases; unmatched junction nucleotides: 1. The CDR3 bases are TGTGCCAGCTCACCTACAGGGGGCTCTGGGGCCAACGTCCTGACTTTC. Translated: CASSPTGGSGANVLTF.

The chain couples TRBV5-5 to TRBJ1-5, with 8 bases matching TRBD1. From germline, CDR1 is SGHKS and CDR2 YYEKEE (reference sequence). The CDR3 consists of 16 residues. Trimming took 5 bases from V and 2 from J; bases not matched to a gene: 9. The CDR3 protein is CASRPGQGVGNQPQHF. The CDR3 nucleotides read TGTGCCAGCAGGCCCGGACAGGGAGTCGGCAATCAGCCCCAGCATTTT.

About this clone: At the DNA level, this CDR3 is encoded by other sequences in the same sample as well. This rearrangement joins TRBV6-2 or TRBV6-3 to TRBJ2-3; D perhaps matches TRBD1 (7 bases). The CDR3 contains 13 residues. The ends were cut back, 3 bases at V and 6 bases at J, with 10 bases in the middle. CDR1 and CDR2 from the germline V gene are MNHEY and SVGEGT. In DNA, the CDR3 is TGTGCCAGCAGTTATTCAGGGGGGGATACGCAGTATTTT. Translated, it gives CASSYSGGDTQYF.

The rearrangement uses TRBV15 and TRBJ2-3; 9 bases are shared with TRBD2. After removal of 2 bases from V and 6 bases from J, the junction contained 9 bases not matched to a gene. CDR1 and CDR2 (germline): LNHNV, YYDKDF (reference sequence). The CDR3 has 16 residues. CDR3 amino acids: CATSRKIAGEYDTQYF. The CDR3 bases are TGTGCCACCAGCAGAAAAATAGCGGGAGAGTATGATACGCAGTATTTT. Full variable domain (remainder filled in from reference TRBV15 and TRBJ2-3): DAMVIQNPRYQVTQFGKPVTLSCSQTLNHNVMYWYQQKSSQAPKLLFHYYDKDFNNEADTPDNFQSRRPNTSFCFLDIRSPGLGDTAMYLCATSRKIAGEYDTQYFGPGTRLTVL.